These 6 T cell receptor beta chains originate from one sample sequenced in a study of T-cell reconstitution after alpha-beta-depleted transplantation in children. For TCRbeta, the library was prepared with unique molecular identifiers. TCRdb reanalysed the PCR reads using MiXCR and keeps one entry per CDR3 protein. This table holds about 160,000 distinct CDR3 sequences, over 8.5% found once. The specimen was PBMCs, collected before TCRalphabeta/CD19-depleted stem cell transplant. These receptors all stem from a boy between 2 and 15 years old with acute myeloid leukemia, due to receive a stem cell transplant.

A few counts support this clonotype. V gene TRBV18 combines with J gene TRBJ1-5; D gene ambiguous. Trimming pared 4 bases from V and 6 bases from J, leaving 7 bases between. CDR1 and CDR2 from the germline V gene are KGHSH and LQKENI. The CDR3 has 12 amino acids. This chain's CDR3 is CASSRDLQPQHF. In DNA form, the CDR3 reads TGTGCCAGCTCACGAGATCTTCAGCCCCAGCATTTT.

Turning to this clonotype: One end of the junction does not line up with germline, which may come from a read error. The gene calls are TRBV6-1 and TRBJ2-2; the D gene is possibly TRBD1 (5 bases). Germline CDR1 reads MNHNS; CDR2 reads SASEGT. The CDR3 is made up of 16 amino acids. The CDR3: CATLRRRELNAGELFF. The CDR3 region has the DNA TGTGCCACCCTACGCCGCAGGGAACTGAACGCCGGGGAGCTGTTTTTT.

There are a few counts of this clonotype. This may stem from a read error, because a much larger clone lies one nucleotide away. The rearrangement joins TRBV5-5 to TRBJ2-5; TRBD2 matches at 9 bases. The CDR3 is 13 residues long. Per the germline V gene, CDR1 is SGHKS and CDR2 is YYEKEE (reference sequence). V was pared by 4 bases and J by 6 bases, with 4 bases of the junction left unmatched. CDR3 region: CASSRGRGKTQYF. As DNA, the CDR3 is TGTGCCAGCAGCCGCGGGAGGGGGAAGACCCAGTACTTC.

This clonotype was detected ten times or more. The chain employs TRBV5-1 and TRBJ2-4, with 7 positions matching TRBD1. The CDR3 contains 13 residues. V gave up 4 bases and J gave up 5 bases; unmatched junction bases: 3. The germline gives CDR1 SGHRS, CDR2 YFSETQ. CDR3 protein: CASSAQGENIQYF. CDR3 DNA sequence: TGCGCCAGCAGCGCGCAGGGGGAAAACATTCAGTACTTC.

This clonotype was counted a few times. The chain recombines TRBV3-1 with TRBJ2-3; TRBD2 aligns across 8 bases. With V trimmed by 4 bases and J by 2 bases, 11 bases remained unmatched. In germline, CDR1 is LGHDT, CDR2 YNNKEL (reference sequence). This CDR3 is built from 17 residues. The CDR3 DNA follows: TGTGCCAGCAGCCCCAGATCGGGAGGGATGACCACAGATACGCAGTATTTT. Its translation is CASSPRSGGMTTDTQYF.

Turning to this clonotype: A clone one base away is much larger, so this may be a read error. This CDR3 is missing its conserved last phenylalanine or tryptophan, likely due to a read error. The V and J genes are TRBV5-1 and TRBJ2-1; TRBD1 is a possible D gene (5 bases). Germline V CDR1 and CDR2: SGHRS, YFSETQ. The CDR3 consists of 14 residues. Trimming removed 0 bases from V and 3 bases from J, with 7 bases in between. This chain's CDR3 is CASSLADSYNEQFL. In DNA form, the CDR3 reads TGCGCCAGCAGCTTGGCCGACAGCTACAATGAGCAGTTCCTC.